This T cell receptor (beta chain) was sequenced in a study of a mutant IDH1 vaccine in newly diagnosed glioma. On the study more broadly: Week 47 marked visit V13, whereas week 35 marked visit V12. Broader study findings: Altogether, around 93% of patients exhibited vaccine-induced immune responses.

Assay used: immunoSEQ multiplex PCR; TCRdb lists only in-frame clones, some missing. The sample lists tens of thousands of clones, 83% occurring once. Sample time point: week 47, end of study. Vaccination comprised doses that each held 300 ug of mutant IDH1 20-mer peptide, plus topical imiquimod. Note on this clone: Its specificity is not known.

V gave up 2 bases and J gave up 10 bases; unmatched junction bases: 15. Per germline, CDR1 SGHNT and CDR2 YYREEE (reference sequence). The CDR3 runs 17 residues. This TCR derives from a woman between 50 and 59 years old with glioma. The sample consisted of PBMCs, taken from a glioma patient whose treatment included an IDH1 peptide vaccine. The chain employs TRBV5-4 and TRBJ2-1, with 10 nucleotides matching TRBD2. CDR3 DNA: TGTGCCAGCAGCTTCCCGTCTAGCGGGGGCCAGGGACGGGAGCAGTTCTTC. Translation: CASSFPSSGGQGREQFF. The full variable domain, in which reference TRBV5-4 and TRBJ2-1 provide the parts outside the CDR3, is ETGVTQSPTHLIKTRGQQVTLRCSSQSGHNTVSWYQQALGQGPQFIFQYYREEENGRGNFPPRFSGLQFPNYSSELNVNALELDDSALYLCASSFPSSGGQGREQFFGPGTRLTVL.